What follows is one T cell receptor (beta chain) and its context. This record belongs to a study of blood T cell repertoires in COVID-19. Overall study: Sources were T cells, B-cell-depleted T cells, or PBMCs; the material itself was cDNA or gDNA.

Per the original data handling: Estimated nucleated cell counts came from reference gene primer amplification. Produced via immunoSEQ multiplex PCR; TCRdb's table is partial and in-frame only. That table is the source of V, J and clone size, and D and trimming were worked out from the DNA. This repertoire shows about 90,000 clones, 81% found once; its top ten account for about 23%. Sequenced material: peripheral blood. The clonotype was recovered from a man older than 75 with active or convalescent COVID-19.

The DNA for the CDR3 is TGTGCCAGCGAAGGGGGCGAGCAGTACTTC. The encoded protein is CASEGGEQYF. V gene TRBV3-1 (or the pseudogene TRBV3-2) combines with J gene TRBJ2-7, with D possibly being TRBD1 (6 bases). The CDR3 loop spans 10 amino acids. Trimming took off 8 bases at V and 6 bases at J, with 8 bases between the two ends. Germline V gene lookup returns CDR1 LGHDT and CDR2 YNNKEL (reference sequence).